The 9 T cell receptor beta chains given below trace back to one sample, sequenced in a study of T cells in Graves' hyperthyroidism and ophthalmopathy. RNA transcripts yielded amplified TCR beta CDR3 regions. TCR CDR3 underwent first-round RT-PCR with the HTBI primer set. TCRdb ran MiXCR on the multiplex PCR reads and lists one entry per CDR3 protein. The table lists fewer than 400,000 distinct CDR3 sequences, roughly 14% of them singletons. The sample comprised blood. These receptors originate from a woman aged 18 to 35 with Graves' hyperthyroidism that later progressed to Graves' ophthalmopathy.

The sample holds many counts of this clonotype. This chain links TRBV6-1 with TRBJ1-5, with D possibly matching TRBD1 (5 bases). V dropped 2 bases and J dropped 3 bases, with 11 bases sitting between them. Germline V CDR1 and CDR2: MNHNS, SASEGT. The CDR3 is 15 amino acids. CDR3 DNA: TGTGCCAGCAGTGAATCAAGACAGCACAATCAGCCCCAGCATTTT. Its translation: CASSESRQHNQPQHF.

This clonotype was seen many times. The chain employs TRBV7-3 and TRBJ2-3, with D hard to call. V lost 8 bases and J lost 1, with 13 bases in between. Per the germline V gene, CDR1 is SGHTA and CDR2 is FQGTGA. The CDR3 contains 14 residues. The CDR3 reads CASPRTTGTDTQYF. DNA of the CDR3: TGTGCCAGCCCAAGAACAACGGGCACAGATACGCAGTATTTT.

The V and J genes are TRBV19 and TRBJ2-3, with a tentative D call TRBD2 (6 bases). The CDR3 length is 15 residues. The V gene lost 1 base and the J gene lost 5 bases, with 13 bases spanning the gap. Germline CDR1 LNHDA, CDR2 SQIVND (reference sequence). The CDR3 region is CASSIVGGERDTQYF. In nucleotides, the CDR3 is TGTGCCAGTAGTATAGTCGGGGGAGAGCGAGATACGCAGTATTTT.

In this sample, this clonotype turned up many times. J is TRBJ2-5 and V is TRBV6-1; D is undetermined. Germline CDR1 is MNHNS and CDR2 is SASEGT. This CDR3 spans 13 amino acids. V was shortened by 7 bases and J by 7 bases, with 16 bases between the two germline ends. The CDR3 nucleotides are TGTGCCAGCACCTCGGACCGTTCGAGGACCCAGTACTTC. This codes for CASTSDRSRTQYF.

As concerns this clonotype: One base away lies a much larger clone, so this may be a sequencing read error. V and J are TRBV11-1 and TRBJ2-5; possibly TRBD2 for D (5 bases). CDR1 and CDR2 (germline): SGHAT, FQDESV (reference sequence). CDR3 length: 15 amino acids. This CDR3 reads CGSSFYEGLTETQYF. Here the CDR3 DNA reads TGTGGCAGCAGCTTCTATGAGGGTTTGACGGAGACCCAGTACTTC.

There are many counts of this clonotype. The chain is built from TRBV20-1 and TRBJ2-3; unclear D gene. CDR1 DFQATT and CDR2 SNEGSKA come from the germline V gene (reference sequence). V was cut by 5 bases and J by 2 bases, with 14 bases left in between. The CDR3 length is 14 residues. CDR3 in amino acids: CSAFGLPLTDTQYF. CDR3 sequence (DNA): TGCAGTGCTTTTGGCCTGCCCCTCACAGATACGCAGTATTTT.

In regard to this clonotype: One junction end does not reproduce the germline sequence, and a read error may be involved. This chain uses TRBV7-7 with TRBJ2-1; D may be TRBD2 (6 bases). Germline V gives CDR1 SSHAT, CDR2 FNYEAQ (reference sequence). This CDR3 spans 14 amino acids. CDR3 loop: CASSLETGVAEQFF. CDR3 in DNA: TGTGCTAGCAGCTTAGAAACGGGAGTGGCTGAGCAGTTCTTC.

This clonotype showed up just a few times. The chain has TRBV9 and TRBJ2-7, with D perhaps given as TRBD1 or TRBD2 (5 bases each). Germline CDR1 SGDLS, CDR2 YYNGEE. V was pared by 0 bases and J by 5 bases, with 15 bases between. The CDR3 covers 15 residues. The CDR3 protein is CASSVAGRGVDEQYF. CDR3 sequence (DNA): TGTGCCAGCAGCGTAGCTGGGAGAGGGGTCGACGAGCAGTACTTC.

This clonotype appeared many times. The genes are TRBV30 and TRBJ1-1, with 8 bases identical to TRBD1. Germline V gene lookup returns CDR1 GTSNPN and CDR2 SVGIG (reference sequence). The CDR3 loop spans 12 amino acids. Trimming at V came to 5 bases and at J to 2 bases, leaving 1 base not matched to a gene. The DNA for the CDR3 is TGTGCCTGGGCAGGGGGCAACACTGAAGCTTTCTTT. Its translation is CAWAGGNTEAFF.